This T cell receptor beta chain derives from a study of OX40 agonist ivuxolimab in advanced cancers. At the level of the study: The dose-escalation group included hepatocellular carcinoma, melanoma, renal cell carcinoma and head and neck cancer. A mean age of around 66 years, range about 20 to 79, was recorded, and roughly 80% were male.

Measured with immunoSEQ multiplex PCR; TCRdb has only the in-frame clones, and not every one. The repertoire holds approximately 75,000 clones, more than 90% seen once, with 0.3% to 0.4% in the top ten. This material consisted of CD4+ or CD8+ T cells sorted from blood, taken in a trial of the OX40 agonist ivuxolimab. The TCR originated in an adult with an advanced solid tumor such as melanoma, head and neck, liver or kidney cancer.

The CDR3 loop reads CASRRVNYNEQFF. CDR3 coding DNA: TGTGCCAGCAGGCGGGTTAACTACAATGAGCAGTTCTTC. This sequence joins TRBV28 and TRBJ2-1, with D tentatively TRBD2 (5 bases). The CDR3 extends over 13 amino acids. Trimming took off 6 bases at V and 3 bases at J, with 9 bases between the two ends. Looked up from germline, CDR1 is MDHEN and CDR2 is SYDVKM. The full variable domain, in which reference TRBV28 and TRBJ2-1 provide the parts outside the CDR3, is DVKVTQSSRYLVKRTGEKVFLECVQDMDHENMFWYRQDPGLGLRLIYFSYDVKMKEKGDIPEGYSVSREKKERFSLILESASTNQTSMYLCASRRVNYNEQFFGPGTRLTVL.